The next 10 T cell receptor beta chains were all read from a single sample in a study of persistence of HIV-infected CD4 T cells. No antigens are known for them. Stimulation used 10 ug/mL lysate from CMV-infected fibroblasts. CD40L/CD69 double-negative CD45RO-high memory CD4+ T cells were collected. The immunoSEQ assay was version 4, run in survey mode. The data were produced by immunoSEQ multiplex PCR, yet TCRdb's version contains in-frame clones alone and is incomplete. Of 25,000 to 30,000 clones listed, roughly four fifths were seen once; the top ten hold approximately 4.6%. The sequenced sample was CD4+ T cells sorted from PBMCs after approximately 19-hour stimulation, obtained from a patient who received antiretroviral therapy. These TCRs come from an adult man with HIV who was CMV-seropositive.

For the CDR3, the DNA is TGCGCCAGCAGCTTTCAGGGAGGGGGCTCCTACGAGCAGTACTTC. Translating gives CASSFQGGGSYEQYF. The V call is TRBV5-1, the J call TRBJ2-7, with D tentatively TRBD2 (7 bases). This CDR3 contains 15 residues. V lost 2 bases to trimming and J lost 0 bases, with 12 bases between them. Germline values: CDR1 SGHRS, CDR2 YFSETQ. Full variable domain (remainder filled in from reference TRBV5-1 and TRBJ2-7): KAGVTQTPRYLIKTRGQQVTLSCSPISGHRSVSWYQQTPGQGLQFLFEYFSETQRNKGNFPGRFSGRQFSNSRSEMNVSTLELGDSALYLCASSFQGGGSYEQYFGPGTRLTVT.

CDR3 sequence reads: CASSISREDTQYF. CDR3 in DNA: TGTGCCAGCAGCATAAGCCGGGAGGATACGCAGTATTTT. The rearrangement joins TRBV11-1 to TRBJ2-3, with D possibly TRBD2 on 6 matching bases. The CDR3 consists of 13 residues. Trimming removed 5 bases at V and 6 bases at J, with 12 bases between. In germline, CDR1 is SGHAT, CDR2 FQDESV (reference sequence).

V is TRBV10-1 and J is TRBJ2-1; D possibly corresponds to TRBD2 (6 bases). Germline CDR1 is WNHNN and CDR2 is SYGVQD (reference sequence). Trimming removed 0 bases from V and 6 bases from J, with 9 bases in between. The length of the CDR3 is 14 residues. The CDR3 region is CASSESGGFNEQFF. The CDR3 DNA reads as TGCGCCAGCAGTGAGTCTGGGGGGTTCAATGAGCAGTTCTTC.

The chain joins TRBV25-1 to TRBJ1-1; D ambiguous. Trimming pared 3 bases from V and 6 bases from J, leaving 17 bases between. CDR3 length: 15 amino acids. Germline V gene data show CDR1 as MGHDK and CDR2 as SYGVNS. CDR3 amino acids: CASSDLQGRSPEAFF. The CDR3 DNA reads TGTGCCAGCAGTGACCTTCAAGGGCGTTCGCCTGAAGCTTTCTTT.

The rearrangement joins TRBV6-5 to TRBJ1-2; 9 bases map to TRBD1. Per germline, CDR1 MNHEY and CDR2 SVGAGI. The CDR3 has 14 amino acids. Trimming removed 4 bases from V and 2 bases from J; junction bases left unmatched: 2. The CDR3, as DNA: TGTGCCAGCAGTTGGGACAGGGACAACTATGGCTACACCTTC. Translating it yields CASSWDRDNYGYTF.

The J gene is TRBJ2-7, the V gene TRBV21-1; the D call TRBD2 from the table was never checked on the DNA. TRBV21-1 is tagged as a pseudogene. The CDR3 is made up of 17 amino acids. In DNA form, the CDR3 reads TGTGCCAGCAGCAAATGGTCTAGCGGGGAGGTCTCCTACGAGCAGTACTTC. Translation: CASSKWSSGEVSYEQYF.

This clone has a single count. The rearrangement uses TRBV6-1 and TRBJ2-1, with 10 bases that match TRBD2. V shed 3 bases, J shed 2 bases, and the junction held 4 bases outside the gene matches. The CDR3 sequence is 16 residues long. Germline V CDR1 and CDR2: MNHNS, SASEGT. The CDR3 sequence is CASSERTSGTYNEQFF. DNA for the CDR3: TGTGCCAGCAGTGAGAGGACTAGCGGCACCTACAATGAGCAGTTCTTC.

The gene calls are TRBV3-1 (or the pseudogene TRBV3-2) and TRBJ1-1, with D tentatively TRBD1 (6 bases). CDR3 length: 14 residues. Trimming took 2 bases from V and 3 from J, leaving 10 bases between them. Germline lookup yields CDR1 LGHDT and CDR2 YNNKEL (reference sequence). The CDR3 here is CASSQRGGYTEAFF. For the CDR3, the DNA is TGTGCCAGCAGCCAAAGGGGGGGGTACACTGAAGCTTTCTTT.

The chain employs TRBV7-2 and TRBJ2-3; the D is unclear. The length of the CDR3 is 15 residues. Trimming took 1 base from V and 0 from J, leaving 8 bases between them. CDR1 is SGHTA, CDR2 FQGNSA, per germline. The chain's CDR3 is CASSLEGRSTDTQYF. The DNA for the CDR3 is TGTGCCAGCAGCTTAGAGGGTCGTAGCACAGATACGCAGTATTTT.

The table lists this clone with a count of one. This chain connects TRBV19 to TRBJ2-7; weak D call: TRBD2 (6 bases). CDR1 is LNHDA and CDR2 is SQIVND in the germline V gene (reference sequence). The CDR3 loop spans 16 amino acids. The V end was cut by 5 bases, the J end by 0 bases, with 17 bases between. This CDR3 is CASSPPAGTFSYEQYF. CDR3 DNA sequence: TGTGCCAGTAGTCCTCCCGCGGGGACTTTCTCCTACGAGCAGTACTTC.